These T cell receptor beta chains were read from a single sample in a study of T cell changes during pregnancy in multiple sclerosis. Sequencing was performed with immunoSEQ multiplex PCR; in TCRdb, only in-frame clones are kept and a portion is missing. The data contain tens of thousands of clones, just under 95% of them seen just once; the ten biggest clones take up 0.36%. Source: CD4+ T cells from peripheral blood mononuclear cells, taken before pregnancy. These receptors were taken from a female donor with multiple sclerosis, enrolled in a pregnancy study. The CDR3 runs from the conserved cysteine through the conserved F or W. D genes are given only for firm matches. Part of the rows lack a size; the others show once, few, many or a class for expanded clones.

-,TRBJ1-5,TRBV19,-,CASSRSETGQPQHF,TGTGCCAGTAGTAGGTCCGAGACGGGACAGCCCCAGCATTTT
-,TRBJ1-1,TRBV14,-,CASSQFPGSTEAFF,TGTGCCAGCAGCCAATTCCCAGGAAGCACTGAAGCTTTCTTT
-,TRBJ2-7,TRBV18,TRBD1,CASSPVEDRTSEQYF,TGTGCCAGCTCACCGGTTGAGGACAGGACGTCCGAGCAGTACTTC
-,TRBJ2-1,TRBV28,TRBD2,CASSQRTSGVLIVGEQFF,TGTGCCAGCAGCCAAAGGACTAGCGGAGTGCTTATTGTCGGTGAGCAGTTCTTC
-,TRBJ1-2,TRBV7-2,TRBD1,CASSLAGTGNYGYTF,TGTGCCAGCAGCTTAGCGGGGACAGGAAACTATGGCTACACCTTC
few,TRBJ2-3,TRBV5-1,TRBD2,CASSLAWDYGTDTQYF,TGCGCCAGCAGCTTGGCATGGGACTACGGCACAGATACGCAGTATTTT
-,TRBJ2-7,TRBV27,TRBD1,CASSLDRGLYEQYF,TGTGCCAGCAGTTTGGACAGGGGGCTATACGAGCAGTACTTC
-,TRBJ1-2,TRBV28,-,CASSLTRVGYTF,TGTGCCAGCAGTTTAACCAGGGTCGGCTACACCTTC
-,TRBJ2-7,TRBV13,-,CASSLNLASEQYF,TGTGCCAGCAGCTTAAACCTAGCGTCCGAGCAGTACTTC
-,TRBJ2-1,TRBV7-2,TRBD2,CASSLGLAGLNEQFF,TGTGCCAGCAGCTTAGGCCTAGCGGGATTGAATGAGCAGTTCTTC
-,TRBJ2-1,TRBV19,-,CASTAQISSYNEQFF,TGTGCCAGTACTGCCCAAATTAGCTCCTACAATGAGCAGTTCTTC
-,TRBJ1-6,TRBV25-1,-,CASSAHPGNSPLHF,TGTGCCAGCAGTGCCCACCCCGGGAATTCACCCCTCCACTTT
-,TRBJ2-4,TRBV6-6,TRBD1,CASWTGPNLRNIQYF,TGTGCCAGTTGGACAGGCCCCAATCTAAGAAACATTCAGTACTTC
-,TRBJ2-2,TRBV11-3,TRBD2,CASVTSGSGTGELFF,TGTGCCAGCGTAACTAGCGGGAGCGGCACCGGGGAGCTGTTTTTT
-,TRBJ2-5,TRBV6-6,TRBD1,CASSDPGTAQETQYF,TGTGCCAGCAGTGACCCCGGGACAGCCCAAGAGACCCAGTACTTC
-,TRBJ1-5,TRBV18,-,CASSLRAGNQPQHF,TGTGCCAGCTCACTCAGGGCAGGCAATCAGCCCCAGCATTTT
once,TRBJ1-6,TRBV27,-,CASSPQGSYNSPLHF,TGTGCCAGCAGTCCGCAGGGGTCCTATAATTCACCCCTCCACTTT
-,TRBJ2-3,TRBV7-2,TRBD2,CASRLAGVADTQYF,TGTGCCAGCAGACTAGCGGGAGTGGCAGATACGCAGTATTTT
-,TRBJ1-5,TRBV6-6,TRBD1,CASSLLDRANQPQHF,TGTGCCAGCAGCCTACTCGACAGGGCCAATCAGCCCCAGCATTTT
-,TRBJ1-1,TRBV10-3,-,CAISEGGGFTEAFF,TGTGCCATCAGTGAAGGGGGGGGATTTACTGAAGCTTTCTTT
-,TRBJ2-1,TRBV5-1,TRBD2,CASSPGTSPYNEQFF,TGCGCCAGCAGCCCCGGGACTAGCCCCTACAATGAGCAGTTCTTC
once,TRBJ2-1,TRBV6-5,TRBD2,CASSSSGRVKDEQFF,TGTGCCAGCAGTTCCAGCGGGAGGGTTAAGGATGAGCAGTTCTTC
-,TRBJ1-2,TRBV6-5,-,CASSYSGGADYGYTF,TGTGCCAGCAGTTACTCAGGTGGGGCTGACTATGGCTACACCTTC
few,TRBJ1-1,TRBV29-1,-,CSVNRGAAEAFF,TGCAGCGTTAACCGGGGGGCAGCTGAAGCTTTCTTT
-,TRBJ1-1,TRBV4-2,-,CASSQVTRQENTEAFF,TGTGCCAGCAGCCAAGTTACACGACAGGAGAACACTGAAGCTTTCTTT
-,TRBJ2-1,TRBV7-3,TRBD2,CASSLRGTILDNEQFF,TGTGCCAGCAGCTTACGGGGGACTATCTTGGACAATGAGCAGTTCTTC
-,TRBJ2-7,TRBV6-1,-,CASSVPGGPLKQYF,TGTGCCAGCAGTGTCCCCGGGGGACCCCTGAAGCAGTACTTC
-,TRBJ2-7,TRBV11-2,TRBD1,CASSHRDRGLYEQYF,TGTGCCAGCAGTCACCGGGACAGGGGGCTCTACGAGCAGTACTTC
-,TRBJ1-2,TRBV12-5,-,CASGLVQGYGYTF,TGTGCTAGTGGTTTGGTACAGGGTTATGGCTACACCTTC
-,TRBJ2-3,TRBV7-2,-,CASSPRDIPTDTQYF,TGTGCCAGCAGCCCCCGGGACATTCCGACAGATACGCAGTATTTT
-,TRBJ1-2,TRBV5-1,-,CASSFIGGDGGYTF,TGCGCCAGCAGCTTTATAGGAGGCGACGGCGGCTACACCTTC
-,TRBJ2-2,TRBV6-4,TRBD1,CASSQTPGTGVLNTGELFF,TGTGCCAGCAGTCAAACCCCCGGGACAGGCGTTTTGAACACCGGGGAGCTGTTTTTT
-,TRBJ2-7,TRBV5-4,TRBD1,CASSPLPPGQGNEQYF,TGTGCCAGCAGCCCTCTCCCCCCGGGACAGGGGAACGAGCAGTACTTC
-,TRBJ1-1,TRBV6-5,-,CASSYVPGNTEAFF,TGTGCCAGCAGTTACGTACCAGGGAACACTGAAGCTTTCTTT
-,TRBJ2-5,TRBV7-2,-,CASSYRVGETQYF,TGTGCCAGCAGCTACAGAGTAGGAGAGACCCAGTACTTC
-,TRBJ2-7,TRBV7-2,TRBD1,CASSLVGTGKLYEQYF,TGTGCCAGCAGCTTAGTAGGGACAGGGAAACTCTACGAGCAGTACTTC
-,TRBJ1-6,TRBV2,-,CASSEAQTILSPLHF,TGTGCCAGCAGTGAAGCGCAAACTATACTTTCACCCCTCCACTTT
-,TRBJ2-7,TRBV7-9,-,CASSSLLSSYEQYF,TGTGCCAGCAGCTCTTTATTATCCAGCTACGAGCAGTACTTC
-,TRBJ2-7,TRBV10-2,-,CASSDPGGGNSYEQYF,TGCGCCAGCAGTGACCCGGGGGGCGGGAATTCCTACGAGCAGTACTTC